These T cell receptor beta chains were read from a single sample in a study of patients and donors after allogeneic stem cell transplantation. TCRdb ran MiXCR on the RT-PCR reads and lists one entry per CDR3 protein. The sample carries 28,000 or so distinct CDR3 sequences, 6.8% recorded once. The sample consisted of blood, either unsorted or a sorted T cell fraction (not recorded which). Receptor source: a human donor who was either an allogeneic HSCT recipient or a stem cell or donor lymphocyte infusion donor (not recorded which). It is not recorded whose cells these are; they may come from a transplant donor. The CDR3 runs from the conserved cysteine through the conserved F or W. A D gene is named only where the DNA matches it firmly. The size of a clone is reported for some rows only, either as once, few or many, or as a class for expanded clones.

D	V	J	size	DNA	CDR3
TRBD1	TRBV24-1	TRBJ1-4	many	TGTGCCACCAGTGACCCGGACAGGTTTGGTAATGAAAAACTGTTTTTT	CATSDPDRFGNEKLFF
TRBD2	TRBV28	TRBJ2-3	few	TGTGCCAGCAGTTTAACTAGCGGGAGACCGTATTTT	CASSLTSGRPYF
TRBD2	TRBV28	TRBJ2-1	many	TGTGCCAGCAGCCTTCTAGCGGGAGGTAAGAATGAGCAGTTCTTC	CASSLLAGGKNEQFF
.	TRBV7-9	TRBJ2-3	few	TGTGCCAGCAGCCCACCCCTCGTTGAACCCACAGATACGCAGTATTTT	CASSPPLVEPTDTQYF
TRBD1	TRBV20-1	TRBJ2-7	many	TGCAGTGCTAACCCTTGGACAGGGAGTCGCGAGCAGTACTTC	CSANPWTGSREQYF
.	TRBV20-1	TRBJ2-2	many	TGCAGTGCCCCATCGGGGACCGGGGAGCTGTTTTTT	CSAPSGTGELFF
.	TRBV18	TRBJ2-5	many	TGTGCCAGCTCAACTAGGAGTCCGGAGACCCAGTACTTC	CASSTRSPETQYF
TRBD2	TRBV5-1	TRBJ2-1	many	TGCGCCAGCAGCTGGACTAGCAGCAATGAGCAGTTCTTC	CASSWTSSNEQFF
.	TRBV7-9	TRBJ1-1	many	TGTGCCAGCAGCTTAGGCGGTGGCACTGAAGCTTTCTTT	CASSLGGGTEAFF
.	TRBV4-3	TRBJ1-1	few	TGCGCCAGCAGCCAAGACCTGCAGAACACTGAAGCTTTCTTT	CASSQDLQNTEAFF
TRBD2	TRBV12-3/TRBV12-4	TRBJ2-5	.	TGTGCCAGCAGAATAGCGGGAGCGAGACGGGAGACCCAGTACTTC	CASRIAGARRETQYF
.	TRBV7-3	TRBJ2-7	few	TGTGCCAGCAGCTTAGGACAGTACTACGAGCAGTACTTC	CASSLGQYYEQYF
.	TRBV14	TRBJ2-5	.	TGTGCCAGCAGCCCCGGACTGACGCGGTACCAAGAGACCCAGTACTTC	CASSPGLTRYQETQYF
TRBD2	TRBV27	TRBJ2-4	.	TGTGCCAGCAGCCGGGGACTAGCGGGACGGAAAATTCAGTACTTC	CASSRGLAGRKIQYF
.	TRBV25-1	TRBJ1-1	many	TGTGCCAGCAGTGAAGAAGTCGGTCTGGCAGAAGCTTTCTTT	CASSEEVGLAEAFF
TRBD1	TRBV24-1	TRBJ2-5	few	TGTGCCACCAGTGACCCGGGACAGATTCAAGAGACCCAGTACTTC	CATSDPGQIQETQYF
TRBD2	TRBV27	TRBJ2-7	many	TGTGCCAGACGACTAGCGGCCAACAACGAGCAGTACTTC	CARRLAANNEQYF
.	TRBV4-3	TRBJ2-2	many	TGCGCCAGCAGCCAAGCCGGACGGATGGCCGGGGAGCTGTTTTTT	CASSQAGRMAGELFF
.	TRBV6-4	TRBJ1-5	many	TGTGCCAGCAGTGATTCAGGGGACCCGTCCAATCAGCCCCAGCATTTT	CASSDSGDPSNQPQHF
TRBD2	TRBV3-1	TRBJ2-5	.	TGTGCCAGCAGCGCTCTAGCGGAAGAGACCCAGTACTTC	CASSALAEETQYF
.	TRBV7-9	TRBJ2-1	many	TGTGCCAGCAGCCGGACATCTAATGAGCAGTTCTTC	CASSRTSNEQFF
.	TRBV3-1	TRBJ2-2	.	TGTGCCAGCAGTCCCCGCGGCTACAACACCGGGGAGCTGTTTTTT	CASSPRGYNTGELFF
.	TRBV4-3	TRBJ2-4	many	TGCGCCAGCAGCCTGGGACACCTAGCCAAAAACATTCAGTACTTC	CASSLGHLAKNIQYF
TRBD2	TRBV3-1	TRBJ2-7	.	TGTGCCAGCAGCCCCAGCGGGATAGGGTCCTACGAGCAGTACTTC	CASSPSGIGSYEQYF
.	TRBV29-1	TRBJ1-2	many	TGCAGCGTTGAAAGGGTAGGGAGTCTTAACTATGGCTACACCTTC	CSVERVGSLNYGYTF
TRBD1	TRBV5-5	TRBJ2-1	many	TGTGCCAGCAGCCGGACAGGGGTGAATGAGCAGTTCTTC	CASSRTGVNEQFF
TRBD1	TRBV2	TRBJ2-5	few	TGTGCCAGCACTGGGGGACAGGTGGGCAGACAAGAGACCCAGTACTTC	CASTGGQVGRQETQYF
.	TRBV6-6	TRBJ2-1	many	TGTGCCAGCAGACACGGGCTCCCCCTCTCCTACAATGAGCAGTTCTTC	CASRHGLPLSYNEQFF
TRBD1	TRBV7-9	TRBJ2-5	many	TGTGCCAGCAGCTCGGACAGGGTGGCTCAAGAGACCCAGTACTTC	CASSSDRVAQETQYF
.	TRBV20-1	TRBJ2-2	many	TGCAGTGCTTCTTACACCGGGGAGCTGTTTTTT	CSASYTGELFF
.	TRBV10-3	TRBJ2-7	few	TGTGCCATCAGTGGGGGGGCAGGCTCCTACGAGCAGTACTTC	CAISGGAGSYEQYF
TRBD2	TRBV6-2/TRBV6-3	TRBJ2-2	many	TGTGCCAGCAGTTACATACTAGCGGGAGCGACCGGGGAGCTGTTTTTT	CASSYILAGATGELFF
.	TRBV11-2	TRBJ1-4	.	TGTGCCAGCAGCTTATCCCCCTGGGTTGGCAGGTCAACTAATGAAAAACTGTTTTTT	CASSLSPWVGRSTNEKLFF
.	TRBV7-2	TRBJ1-4	.	TGTGCCAGCAGCTTTAAGGGATTAATTGGGGAAAAACTGTTTTTT	CASSFKGLIGEKLFF
.	TRBV4-3	TRBJ2-3	few	TGCGCCAGCAGCCAATTGTCCGGGTCCGGCACAGATACGCAGTATTTT	CASSQLSGSGTDTQYF